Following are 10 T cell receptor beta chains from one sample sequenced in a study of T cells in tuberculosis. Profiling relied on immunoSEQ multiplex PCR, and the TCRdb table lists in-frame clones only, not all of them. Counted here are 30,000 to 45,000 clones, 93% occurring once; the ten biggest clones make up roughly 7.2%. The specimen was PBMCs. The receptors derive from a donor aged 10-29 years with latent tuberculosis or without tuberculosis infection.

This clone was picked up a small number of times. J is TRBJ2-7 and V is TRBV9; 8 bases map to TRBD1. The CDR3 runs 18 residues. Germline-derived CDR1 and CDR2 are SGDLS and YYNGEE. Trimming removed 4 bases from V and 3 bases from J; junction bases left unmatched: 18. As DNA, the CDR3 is TGTGCCAGCAGCTCCACACCCTACGCCTTAGGACAGGGCTACGAGCAGTACTTC. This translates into CASSSTPYALGQGYEQYF. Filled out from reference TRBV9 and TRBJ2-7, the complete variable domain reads DSGVTQTPKHLITATGQRVTLRCSPRSGDLSVYWYQQSLDQGLQFLIQYYNGEERAKGNILERFSAQQFPDLHSELNLSSLELGDSALYFCASSSTPYALGQGYEQYFGPGTRLTVT.

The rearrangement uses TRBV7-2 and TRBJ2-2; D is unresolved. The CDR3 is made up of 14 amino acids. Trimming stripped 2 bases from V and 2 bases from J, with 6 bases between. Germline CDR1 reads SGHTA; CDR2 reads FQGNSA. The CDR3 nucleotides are TGTGCCAGCAGCTTAAACAAAAACACCGGGGAGCTGTTTTTT. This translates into CASSLNKNTGELFF.

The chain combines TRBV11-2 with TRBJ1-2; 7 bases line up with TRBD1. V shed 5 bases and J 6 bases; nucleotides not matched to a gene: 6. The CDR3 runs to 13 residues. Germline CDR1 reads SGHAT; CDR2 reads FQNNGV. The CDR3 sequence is CASSLTGQNGYTF. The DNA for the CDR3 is TGTGCCAGCAGCCTCACGGGACAGAATGGCTACACCTTC.

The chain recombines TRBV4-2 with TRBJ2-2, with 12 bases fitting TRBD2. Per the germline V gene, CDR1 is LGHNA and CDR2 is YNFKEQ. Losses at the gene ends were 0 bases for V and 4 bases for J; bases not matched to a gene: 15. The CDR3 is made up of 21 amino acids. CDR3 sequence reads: CASSQDRSPLAGGPGTGELFF. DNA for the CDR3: TGTGCCAGCAGCCAAGATCGGTCCCCCCTAGCGGGGGGGCCGGGCACCGGGGAGCTGTTTTTT.

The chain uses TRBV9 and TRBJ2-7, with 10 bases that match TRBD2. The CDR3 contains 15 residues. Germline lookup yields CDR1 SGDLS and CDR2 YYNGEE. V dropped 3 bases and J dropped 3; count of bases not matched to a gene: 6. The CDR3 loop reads CASSASSGGNYEQYF. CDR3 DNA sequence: TGTGCCAGCAGCGCTTCTAGCGGGGGAAACTACGAGCAGTACTTC.

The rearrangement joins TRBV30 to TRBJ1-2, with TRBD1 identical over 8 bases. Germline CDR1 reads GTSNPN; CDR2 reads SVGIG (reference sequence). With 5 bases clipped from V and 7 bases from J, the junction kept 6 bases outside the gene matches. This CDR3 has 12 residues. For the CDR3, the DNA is TGTGCCTGGTTCGACAGGGGCTCTGGCTACACCTTC. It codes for CAWFDRGSGYTF.

In nucleotides, the CDR3 is TGTGCCAGTAGTACGGGGGAAACAGATACGCAGTATTTT. Translated, it gives CASSTGETDTQYF. This chain links TRBV19 with TRBJ2-3; TRBD2 is a possible D gene (6 bases). The germline CDR1 and CDR2 sequences are LNHDA and SQIVND (reference sequence). Deletions cut 4 bases from V and 3 bases from J, with 8 bases between. CDR3 length equals 13 residues.

The CDR3 nucleotides are TGCGCCAGCAGCTTGGAGGGGGCTGACAATCAGCCCCAGCATTTT. This codes for CASSLEGADNQPQHF. The chain couples TRBV5-1 to TRBJ1-5; 7 bases match TRBD1. V gave up 0 bases and J gave up 3 bases; unmatched junction bases: 3. The CDR3 loop spans 15 amino acids. Germline CDR1 reads SGHRS; CDR2 reads YFSETQ.

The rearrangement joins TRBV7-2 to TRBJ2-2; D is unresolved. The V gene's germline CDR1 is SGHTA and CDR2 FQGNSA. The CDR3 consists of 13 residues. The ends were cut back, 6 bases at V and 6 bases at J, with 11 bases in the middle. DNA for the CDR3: TGTGCCAGCAGTATCCCGGGTCCCGGGGAGCTGTTTTTT. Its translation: CASSIPGPGELFF.

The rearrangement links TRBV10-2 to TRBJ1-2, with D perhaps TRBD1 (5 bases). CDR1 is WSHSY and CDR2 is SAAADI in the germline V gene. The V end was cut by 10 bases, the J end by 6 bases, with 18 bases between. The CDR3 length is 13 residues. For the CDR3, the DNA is TGCGCCACCTCGGGTGGGGCCCTTGATGGCTACACCTTC. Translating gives CATSGGALDGYTF.